The 15 T cell receptor beta chains reported below all come from one sample, sequenced in a study of fetal regulatory T cell absence and autoimmunity. Data came from immunoSEQ multiplex PCR; TCRdb stores just in-frame clones and leaves some out. In the table there are 95,000 to 100,000 clones, more than 70% of which are singletons. The sample was pancreas tissue. Receptor source: a male donor with IPEX syndrome.

V and J are TRBV11-2 and TRBJ2-7; 8 nucleotides align to TRBD2. Germline assignment: CDR1 SGHAT and CDR2 FQNNGV. The CDR3 length is 13 residues. Germline trimming cut 5 bases from V and 2 bases from J; bases unmatched to any gene: 2. CDR3 amino acids: CASSPGLAYEQYF. Written as DNA, the CDR3 is TGTGCCAGCAGCCCGGGACTAGCCTACGAGCAGTACTTC.

The genes are TRBV30 and TRBJ2-1; D is ambiguous. CDR1 GTSNPN and CDR2 SVGIG come from the germline V gene (reference sequence). The V gene lost 0 bases and the J gene lost 9 bases, with 9 bases spanning the gap. The CDR3 runs 12 residues. CDR3 region: CAWSVPPPEQFF. CDR3 DNA: TGTGCCTGGAGTGTACCCCCTCCTGAGCAGTTCTTC.

The chain is built from TRBV10-3 and TRBJ1-2; 7 bases are a match to TRBD1. Germline V gene sequence: CDR1 ENHRY, CDR2 SYGVKD. V shed 6 bases and J 0 bases; nucleotides not matched to a gene: 7. The CDR3 runs to 15 residues. CDR3 sequence (DNA): TGTGCCATCAGAAGACAGGGAGGGCCTAACTATGGCTACACCTTC. Its translation is CAIRRQGGPNYGYTF.

CDR3 DNA: TGTGCCAGCAGGCATAGGGACAGGGGTACAGATACGCAGTATTTT. Amino acid sequence: CASRHRDRGTDTQYF. The chain couples TRBV6-1 to TRBJ2-3, with 10 bases lining up with TRBD1. Germline CDR1 reads MNHNS; CDR2 reads SASEGT. The V gene end was trimmed by 6 bases and the J gene end by 3 bases; junction bases not matched to a gene: 6. This CDR3 has 15 amino acids.

The J gene is TRBJ1-3, the V gene TRBV6-5; the D gene is possibly TRBD1 (5 bases). There are 15 residues in the CDR3. Germline V gene sequence: CDR1 MNHEY, CDR2 SVGAGI. The V end lost 0 bases, the J end lost 2 bases, and 8 bases lay between the germline ends. The CDR3 DNA follows: TGTGCCAGCAGTTACTCCTGGGGGGCTGGAAACACCATATATTTT. Its translation is CASSYSWGAGNTIYF.

The chain has TRBV6-5 and TRBJ2-5; possible D gene TRBD2, 5 bases. Germline V gives CDR1 MNHEY, CDR2 SVGAGI. This CDR3 has 14 amino acids. The V end was cut by 0 bases, the J end by 5 bases, with 10 bases between. This CDR3 reads CASSYSEGSETQYF. In nucleotides, the CDR3 is TGTGCCAGCAGTTACTCCGAGGGTTCGGAGACCCAGTACTTC.

DNA of the CDR3: TGTGCCACCTTGCTAGCGGGGGGGCCAGATACGCAGTATTTT. This encodes CATLLAGGPDTQYF. The chain recombines TRBV6-1 with TRBJ2-3, with 12 positions matching TRBD2. Germline V lookup: CDR1 MNHNS, CDR2 SASEGT. The CDR3 has 14 amino acids. The ends lost 10 bases at V and 4 bases at J; junction bases unmatched: 6.

V and J are TRBV19 and TRBJ1-1; 8 bases are shared with TRBD1. Trimming cost V 1 base and J 4 bases; bases outside gene matches: 5. In germline, CDR1 is LNHDA, CDR2 SQIVND (reference sequence). This CDR3 has 15 residues. As DNA, the CDR3 is TGTGCCAGTAGTATAGGTAGGACAGGGACCACTGAAGCTTTCTTT. As protein: CASSIGRTGTTEAFF.

In its sample, this clone was seen once. The chain is built from TRBV11-2 and TRBJ1-1; possible D gene TRBD1, 5 bases. The V gene lost 3 bases and the J gene lost 9 bases, with 8 bases spanning the gap. This CDR3 is built from 11 residues. Germline V gene lookup returns CDR1 SGHAT and CDR2 FQNNGV. The CDR3 coding sequence is TGTGCCAGCAGCTTGGGGGTGCAAGCTTTCTTT. Translation: CASSLGVQAFF.

Here the CDR3 reads CASGQNWETQYF. In nucleotides, the CDR3 is TGTGCCAGCGGGCAGAATTGGGAGACCCAGTACTTC. V is TRBV7-9 and J is TRBJ2-5, with unresolved D. Trimming shortened V by 8 bases and J by 5 bases, and 12 bases separated the two germline ends. In germline, CDR1 is SEHNR, CDR2 FQNEAQ (reference sequence). The CDR3 is made up of 12 amino acids.

The genes are TRBV13 and TRBJ2-7; the D gene is possibly TRBD2 (6 bases). Looked up from germline, CDR1 is PRHDT and CDR2 is FYEKMQ (reference sequence). Trimming cost V 0 bases and J 3 bases, with 12 bases left between them. This CDR3 has 15 amino acids. This CDR3 reads CASSLGRDSFYEQYF. The CDR3 coding sequence is TGTGCCAGCAGCTTAGGACGGGACTCGTTCTACGAGCAGTACTTC.

The rearrangement uses TRBV29-1 and TRBJ1-3; a possible D gene is TRBD1 (5 bases). CDR1 is SQVTM, CDR2 ANQGSEA, per germline. This CDR3 has 12 residues. V lost 7 bases, J lost 4 bases, and 11 bases lay in between. The CDR3 bases are TGCAGCGCCGCCGGGGGGGGAAACACCATATATTTT. The encoded protein is CSAAGGGNTIYF.

The chain combines TRBV5-6 with TRBJ2-7; 8 bases fit TRBD2. V lost 3 bases and J lost 3; bases outside the gene matches: 5. The germline V gene has CDR1 SGHDT and CDR2 YYEEEE. This CDR3 contains 14 residues. Here the CDR3 reads CASSSGGSLYEQYF. In DNA form, the CDR3 reads TGTGCCAGCAGCTCGGGGGGGTCTCTCTACGAGCAGTACTTC.

The chain combines TRBV29-1 with TRBJ2-5, with 7 bases aligning to TRBD2. Trimming at V came to 4 bases and at J to 2 bases, leaving 7 bases not matched to a gene. The CDR3 sequence is 14 residues long. In germline, CDR1 is SQVTM, CDR2 ANQGSEA. CDR3: CSVAPRLAQETQYF. In nucleotides, the CDR3 is TGCAGCGTTGCCCCTAGACTAGCACAAGAGACCCAGTACTTC.

This chain uses TRBV6-1 with TRBJ2-1; 15 nucleotides align to TRBD2. The junction had 3 bases not matched to a gene; V was cut back by 8 bases and J by 4 bases. Germline V gene lookup returns CDR1 MNHNS and CDR2 SASEGT. CDR3 length equals 15 residues. This CDR3 is CASGGLAGGYNEQFF. CDR3 DNA: TGTGCCAGCGGGGGACTAGCGGGAGGATACAATGAGCAGTTCTTC.